This T cell receptor beta chain originates from a study of blood T cell repertoires in COVID-19. Method: immunoSEQ multiplex PCR; TCRdb's copy keeps in-frame clones and lacks some. Counted here are about 86,000 clones, approximately 80% occurring once; the ten biggest clones make up approximately 31%. The CDR3 totals 15 residues. Trimming pared 0 bases from V and 2 bases from J, leaving 11 bases between. Germline assignment: CDR1 LGHNA and CDR2 YNFKEQ. This sequence joins TRBV4-2 and TRBJ2-7; no clear D gene. The receptor was derived from a woman older than 75 with active or convalescent COVID-19. The sequencing sample was made of peripheral blood. The CDR3 spells CASSQEPGITYEQYF. Written as DNA, the CDR3 is TGTGCCAGCAGCCAAGAACCAGGCATTACCTACGAGCAGTACTTC.